The 10 T cell receptor beta chains reported below all come from one sample, sequenced in a study of T cells after yellow fever vaccination. TCRdb called the 5' RACE reads again in MiXCR, with one record for every CDR3 protein. The sample consists of 200,000 to 250,000 distinct CDR3 sequences, about 3% of them appearing once. The sequencing here drew on CD4+ T cells sorted from PBMCs, taken 10 days after the yellow fever booster vaccination. The receptor set was obtained from a man aged 18 to 35 who received the YFV17D yellow fever vaccine.

This clonotype was seen only a few times. V and J are TRBV3-1 and TRBJ2-3, with 8 nucleotides matching TRBD2. V was pared by 5 bases and J by 14 bases, with 15 bases of the junction left unmatched. The CDR3 runs to 14 residues. Germline V gene data show CDR1 as LGHDT and CDR2 as YNNKEL (reference sequence). DNA of the CDR3: TGTGCCAGCAGCTGGCTGGGTAGCGGGGAAACGGTGTATTTT. Translation: CASSWLGSGETVYF.

This clonotype occurred many times. The chain carries TRBV7-2 and TRBJ2-1, with 11 bases lining up with TRBD2. There are 16 residues in the CDR3. CDR1 is SGHTA, CDR2 FQGNSA, per germline. The V segment lost 0 bases and the J segment 5 bases; nucleotides outside the gene matches: 3. CDR3 bases: TGTGCCAGCAGCTTAGCAGGGACTAGCGGCAACAATGAGCAGTTCTTC. Translation: CASSLAGTSGNNEQFF.

This clonotype was recorded at least ten times. The J gene is TRBJ2-6, the V gene TRBV7-9; D remains ambiguous. This CDR3 contains 16 residues. V was clipped by 3 bases and J by 9 bases, with 18 bases between them. Germline V gene lookup returns CDR1 SEHNR and CDR2 FQNEAQ (reference sequence). The DNA for the CDR3 is TGTGCCAGCAGCTTCTCGGCCGGCGGAGTTGGCAACGTCCTGACTTTC. Encoded protein: CASSFSAGGVGNVLTF.

The sample holds many counts of this clonotype. The V gene is TRBV18, the J gene TRBJ2-1; perhaps TRBD2 as D (6 bases). Germline V CDR1 and CDR2: KGHSH, LQKENI. Trimming took 1 base from V and 9 from J, leaving 16 bases between them. The CDR3 has 15 amino acids. The CDR3 is CASSPRSGDWSEQFF. The CDR3 DNA sequence: TGTGCCAGCTCACCACGTTCGGGGGATTGGAGTGAGCAGTTCTTC.

This clonotype occurred a few times. The V gene is TRBV11-3, the J gene TRBJ2-2; D call uncertain. Per germline, CDR1 SGHNT and CDR2 YENEEA. CDR3 length: 14 residues. V lost 5 bases and J lost 2, with 9 bases in between. For the CDR3, the DNA is TGTGCCAGCAGCCCACGGATCAACACCGGGGAGCTGTTTTTT. Translation gives CASSPRINTGELFF.

This clonotype was observed at least ten times. The chain uses TRBV5-1 and TRBJ2-3; D assignment may be TRBD1 or TRBD2 (5 bases each). V was shortened by 0 bases and J by 2 bases, with 10 bases between the two germline ends. The germline V gene has CDR1 SGHRS and CDR2 YFSETQ. The CDR3 is 15 residues long. CDR3 coding DNA: TGCGCCAGCAGCTTGGGAGGGGTTCACACAGATACGCAGTATTTT. Encoded protein: CASSLGGVHTDTQYF. Full variable domain (outside the CDR3, taken from reference TRBV5-1 and TRBJ2-3): KAGVTQTPRYLIKTRGQQVTLSCSPISGHRSVSWYQQTPGQGLQFLFEYFSETQRNKGNFPGRFSGRQFSNSRSEMNVSTLELGDSALYLCASSLGGVHTDTQYFGPGTRLTVL.

V and J are TRBV18 and TRBJ2-5; 7 bases match TRBD1. The V gene's germline CDR1 is KGHSH and CDR2 LQKENI. The junction had 12 bases not matched to a gene; V was cut back by 6 bases and J by 5 bases. This CDR3 comprises 15 residues. As DNA, the CDR3 is TGTGCCAGCTCCTGGACAGGCGCCGAAGGGGAGACCCAGTACTTC. Protein: CASSWTGAEGETQYF.

This clonotype was detected only a few times. The chain links TRBV20-1 to TRBJ2-3; D gene ambiguous. In germline, CDR1 is DFQATT, CDR2 SNEGSKA (reference sequence). The ends were cut back, 3 bases at V and 0 bases at J, with 7 bases in the middle. The CDR3 runs to 13 residues. The CDR3 sequence: CSARVDSTDTQYF. As DNA, the CDR3 is TGCAGTGCTAGGGTGGACAGCACAGATACGCAGTATTTT.

This clonotype showed up many times. The chain has TRBV11-2 and TRBJ1-1; unclear D gene. This CDR3 has 13 amino acids. CDR1 is SGHAT, CDR2 FQNNGV, per germline. Trimming removed 5 bases from V and 11 bases from J, with 18 bases in between. The CDR3 protein is CASSPLKRVDAFF. Here the CDR3 DNA reads TGTGCCAGCAGCCCCCTTAAAAGGGTTGACGCTTTCTTT.

Many counts were recorded for this clonotype. The CDR3 region is CASSLDVRPRAQYF. The CDR3 nucleotides are TGTGCCAGCAGCTTAGATGTCAGGCCTCGGGCGCAGTACTTC. This chain links TRBV7-9 with TRBJ2-7; D is undetermined. This CDR3 spans 14 amino acids. With 1 base removed from V and 9 bases from J, the gap between germline ends came to 16 bases. Germline V CDR1 and CDR2: SEHNR, FQNEAQ (reference sequence).